This TCR beta chain was captured by sequencing in a study of T cell changes during pregnancy in multiple sclerosis. Clones were read by immunoSEQ multiplex PCR, and TCRdb kept only the in-frame ones, dropping some. The profile covers around 30,000 clones, with around nine tenths appearing a single time and 5% to 8% taken by the ten largest. This TCR derives from a female donor with multiple sclerosis, enrolled in a pregnancy study. The sequences come from CD8+ T cells from peripheral blood mononuclear cells, collected before pregnancy.

The CDR3 sequence is CASSSTTGSLLYEQFF. Here the CDR3 DNA reads TGTGCCAGCAGTTCCACTACAGGGAGTCTGTTGTATGAGCAGTTCTTC. The chain uses TRBV6-5 and TRBJ2-1, with D possibly TRBD1 on 6 matching bases. Trimming stripped 4 bases from V and 8 bases from J, with 21 bases between. CDR1 MNHEY and CDR2 SVGAGI come from the germline V gene. This CDR3 region has 16 residues.